This T cell receptor (beta chain) is from a study of OX40 agonist ivuxolimab in advanced cancers. Across the study: In this cohort, patients received ivuxolimab, an agonistic anti-OX40 (CD134) antibody. Every 2 weeks, patients got intravenous ivuxolimab at one of six dose levels (0.01-10 mg/kg). Among those treated, three patients had partial responses, one with hepatocellular carcinoma and two with cutaneous melanoma. Study outcomes and limitations: Mean expanded clone counts were higher in CD8+ than CD4+ T cells.

J gave up 6 bases and V 2 bases, and 7 bases lay outside the gene matches. The length of the CDR3 is 14 residues. CDR1 and CDR2 (germline): SGHVS, FQNEAQ. Method: immunoSEQ multiplex PCR; TCRdb's copy keeps in-frame clones and lacks some. The sample has fewer than 85,000 clones, 80% to 85% seen once. Details on this clone: Its antigen is unknown.

The input for sequencing was CD4+ or CD8+ T cells sorted from blood, taken in a trial of the OX40 agonist ivuxolimab. The gene calls are TRBV7-8 and TRBJ2-7; 7 bases line up with TRBD1. This TCR came from an adult with an advanced solid tumor such as melanoma, head and neck, liver or kidney cancer. The CDR3, as DNA: TGTGCCAGCAGCTTAATGGGACAGCAAGCCGAGCAGTACTTC. This sequence encodes CASSLMGQQAEQYF. The whole variable domain, filled in from reference TRBV7-8 and TRBJ2-7, reads GAGVSQSPRYKVAKRGQDVALRCDPISGHVSLFWYQQALGQGPEFLTYFQNEAQLDKSGLPSDRFFAERPEGSVSTLKIQRTQQEDSAVYLCASSLMGQQAEQYFGPGTRLTVT.